Here is one T cell receptor beta chain with its context. Its antigen is still unknown. Base-call qualities are not available, and no considerably larger clone is one nucleotide away. The germline V gene specifies SGDLS as CDR1 and YYNGEE as CDR2. V and J lose 1 base and 7 bases, and a span of 9 bases separates them. Its CDR3 holds 13 amino acids, cysteine through phenylalanine. Of all the DNA, just the CDR3 is kept, 39 bases in frame from base 1. The data derive from a study of cytomegalovirus exposure and HLA in healthy donors (dated by TCRdb to 2016 to 2017). Study-wide context: In an earlier analysis of 550 to 750 of the donors, 276 Gb of sequence data and about 110 million unique TCR beta sequences from roughly 200 million T cells were reported. To decide whether each TCR beta V gene segment behaved as functional or pseudogenic, an earlier analysis of fewer than 750 of the donors relied on high-throughput TCR beta sequencing. Genome-wide SNP genotypes for about 65% of the roughly 670 donors were used in a later genetic analysis, which treated that subset as a discovery cohort. All discovery cohort repertoires had been generated on a single sequencing platform. The study aimed to test whether cataloging public T cell receptors could reveal signatures of past pathogen exposure. Typing coverage differed by locus: A, B, C, DRB1 and DQB1 were typed in about 620-640 donors, DQA1 in 500 to 550, DPA1 in over 600, and DPB1 in about 450. Among a few hundred genotyped donors of the cohort, an average of approximately 250,000 unique TCR beta nucleotide sequences were sequenced per donor, roughly 20% of them non-productive. Class I and class II HLA loci were covered by the typing at four-digit resolution. Of the 398 genotyped donors, approximately 83% fell in the genetic ancestry cluster associated with self-reported Caucasian donors. In a later analysis, previously published TCR beta repertoires from 550 to 700 donors were re-analyzed and high-resolution HLA genotyping was added so that TCR occurrence patterns could be studied. Four or five DR-DQ haplotypes were treated as single units for association and clustering because of strong linkage in the cohort. Donor age, sex, ethnicity and CMV serostatus were compiled together with the repertoire data. In addition to the first cohort of approximately 650 subjects, a separate validation cohort of 120 different subjects was used. Rather than using new phenotypic data, the later analysis identified candidate immune exposures from TCR beta sequences and from how often those sequences occurred across donors. Roughly 300 gigabases of sequencing data and 70 million to 95 million unique TCR sequences made up an early release that covered 640 HLA-typed donors. The study used immunosequencing to profile the T cell repertoires of approximately 650 subjects and linked those repertoires to cytomegalovirus serostatus. To predict cytomegalovirus infection status, the study combined high-throughput TCR immunosequencing, statistical association of individual TCRs with disease status, and machine learning.

The cohort was made up of approximately 670 healthy bone marrow donors. Cohort members were all nominally healthy when sampled, although unrecorded immune exposures were likely present. The donor was CMV seronegative and was included in the group of several hundred seronegative cohort members. Every donor gave a peripheral blood sample, and the peripheral blood mononuclear cells from that sample were used for TCR beta sequencing. The Qiagen DNeasy Blood Extraction Kit was used to extract genomic DNA from the blood cell samples. What the work shows at the level of the full study, not this receptor alone: A later genetic analysis reported fewer N-insertions in productive TCRs among donors in an Asian-associated ancestry cluster than the roughly 700-donor mean. The study listed 150 to 200 TCR beta chains as associated with cytomegalovirus. A later analysis found that HLA-associated TCR beta chains were more clonally expanded and had lower generation probabilities than equally common non-associated chains. When HLA alleles, especially DR and DQ, strongly co-occurred, TCR associations were difficult to assign to individual alleles. Because HLA typing was unavailable for some donors at each locus, only the typed subset was used in association tests. A later genetic analysis associated a missense DCLRE1C variant with V-gene and J-gene trimming of TCR beta chains, and an independent cohort replicated the association. Sequencing depth was assumed to be roughly uniform across donors in the presence/absence analyses, though that assumption may not hold. A cluster of highly shared sequence variants was judged likely to represent a technical artifact of the sequencing pipeline. A later analysis associated about 17,000 TCR beta sequences with specific HLA alleles at a false discovery rate of 0.05. According to the authors, the approach could potentially be generalized to other disease states and immunological phenotypes. In an earlier analysis of 500 to 650 of the donors, most TCR beta V segments appeared in productive rearrangements about 87% or about 30% of the time, broadly matching IMGT annotations. A few of the identified cytomegalovirus-associated TCR beta chains were confirmed in vitro to be specific for cytomegalovirus antigens. Cytomegalovirus status was reported to be diagnosed by the classifier with high specificity and sensitivity in both the original and validation cohorts. A later analysis found that TCR association rates varied across HLA loci, with DRB1 alleles showing the most associated TCRs and HLA-C alleles the fewest. Several of the top co-occurrence clusters appeared to be linked to parvovirus B19, influenza, CMV and Epstein-Barr virus, according to a later analysis. Most CMV-associated TCR beta chains appeared to be HLA-restricted in a later analysis, and the HLA associations seemed to be driven largely by CMV exposure. CMV serostatus was the only immune exposure information available for the cohort. Some 16 rarely observed V segments, including chromosome 9 orphons, were excluded from the earlier analysis of approximately 600 of the donors because counts were too low. Most TCR sequences were seen in very few donors, while some public TCRs were found in many individuals. Because the 87-base-pair reads could not distinguish some IMGT-functional V segments, including TRBV6-2 and TRBV6-3, those segments were excluded. Linkage disequilibrium might explain the correlated functional status among segregating V segments, but an unknown experimental factor could not be excluded. This cohort had only TCR beta chains sequenced, and the lack of alpha or paired-chain data limited which features could be detected. A further reported finding was that TCR beta sequences accurately predicted the HLA-A and HLA-B alleles for most subjects in the first cohort.

Library preparation employed the immunoSEQ multiplex PCR assay. A mixture of 60 forward primers for TCR Vbeta segments and 13 reverse primers for TCR Jbeta segments was used in the multiplex PCR. A multiplex PCR assay on genomic DNA amplified the CDR3 region of rearranged TCR beta genes. The amplified TCR beta libraries were sequenced on the Illumina HiSeq System as 87-base-pair reads. In the paper's pipeline: In a later analysis, approximately 74 million unique TCR beta chains were counted across the roughly 700 repertoires, and about 10 million of these chains were shared by at least two donors. Raw reads were error-corrected and collapsed into unique sequences with a nearest-neighbor algorithm that merged closely related sequences to remove PCR and sequencing errors. V, D and J gene segments were assigned by aligning CDR3 sequences to IMGT reference sequences. For a sequence to be retained, a match of at least six nucleotides was required to both a V gene segment and a J gene segment. Rearrangements were classified as productive when the CDR3 lacked stop codons and remained in frame with V and J, and all other rearrangements were classified as non-productive. Following IMGT convention, CDR3 was defined as the stretch from the second conserved V-encoded cysteine up to the conserved J-encoded phenylalanine. The earlier analysis of 500 to 650 of the donors excluded any sequence lacking an unambiguous match to a single V gene segment. In an earlier analysis of about 590 of the donors, a V segment was called functional when productive rearrangements were above 56.7%, and segregating when the standard deviation between donors exceeded 5%. A statistical classification framework was built for diagnosing cytomegalovirus status from the catalog of TCR beta chain sequences. V and J gene assignment, in a later analysis, came from comparing TCR nucleotide sequences with IMGT/GENE-DB human TR gene sequences. A later analysis assigned CDR3 sequences and most-parsimonious VDJ recombination scenarios with the TCRdist pipeline. A later analysis defined each TCR beta chain by its CDR3 amino acid sequence plus V-gene family, and excluded reads lacking a unique V-gene family. To address suspected cross-contamination and a sequencing artifact, a later analysis removed roughly 580 highly shared, low-generation-probability nucleotide sequences. In a later analysis, a clonal expansion index for each public chain was calculated from normalized within-repertoire ranks of inferred template counts. In a later analysis, generation probabilities were computed with a VDJ recombination model fitted to out-of-frame rearrangements, and the resulting probabilities were checked against IGoR. In a later analysis, hypergeometric tests were used to score TCR-TCR, TCR-HLA and TCR-CMV co-occurrence, with a repertoire-size bias correction applied to TCR pairs. A later analysis estimated false discovery rates by permuting HLA or CMV assignments 20 times. In a later analysis, co-occurring TCRs were grouped using DBSCAN, and TCRdist sequence similarity was added for clustering within HLA-allele-positive subsets. Co-occurrence clustering excluded repertoires with fewer than 30,000 or more than 120,000 public chains, plus five with anomalous nucleotide sharing. The table comes from immuneACCESS by way of TCRdb, which keeps in-frame sequences with V and J called. Part of the clones is missing from these tables; in studies checked, under half for an unresolved V gene and the rest for unknown reasons. The D gene and trimming were derived from the DNA, and the V and J assignments and clone size from that table. The table for this sample lists 150,000 or so clones; more than 9.5% of them were counted only once. The ten largest account for 1.5% to 2% of the sample.

This receptor was taken from a man between 45 and 60 years old in good health and CMV-seronegative. The rearrangement joined TRBV9 to TRBJ2-1, with the D segment identity uncertain. Source material: PBMCs. The DNA sequence reads TGTGCCAGCAGCGTACCTCCAGTTAATGAGCAGTTCTTC. This yields the protein CASSVPPVNEQFF.